This is a list of T cell receptor beta chains from one sample in a study of T cell responses to AZD1222 COVID-19 vaccine. The protocol was immunoSEQ multiplex PCR, while the TCRdb copy is restricted to in-frame clones and leaves out a portion. The sample has over 150,000 clones, roughly 87% seen once. The starting material was peripheral blood, obtained on day 0 of AZD1222 vaccination. These receptors were collected from an adult in good health. The conserved cysteine and the conserved F or W are not part of the CDR3 here.

V: TRBV27; CDR3: ASSPTGLAGRADTQY
V: TRBV7-2; CDR3: ASSQGAGVEKLSTEAF
V: TRBV6-5; CDR3: ASSYLGGSYEQY
V: TRBV5-1; CDR3: ASRPTNSRGAEQF
V: TRBV4-1; CDR3: ASSTPGAGNSPLH
V: TRBV27; CDR3: ASSRPDRNTEAF
V: TRBV5-1; CDR3: ASSRPNYEQY
V: TRBV30; CDR3: AWSEEGVPLH
V: TRBV19; CDR3: ASSTLTGPTLNTEAF
V: TRBV19; CDR3: ASSMGESYYEQY
V: TRBV30; CDR3: AWSETPETIY
V: TRBV6-6; CDR3: ASSRPRGTGYT
V: TRBV6-5; CDR3: ASSSRRSATYEQY
V: TRBV7-2; CDR3: ASSLRRSSTDTQY
V: TRBV18; CDR3: ASSPRGNTEAF
V: TRBV28; CDR3: ASSGAGGLYGYT
V: TRBV28; CDR3: ASSRTGGGQETQY
V: TRBV18; CDR3: ASSPRTANTGELF
V: TRBV12-3/TRBV12-4; CDR3: ASTRIKGDEQF
V: TRBV5-1; CDR3: ASSFEGNIQRNEQY
V: TRBV12-3/TRBV12-4; CDR3: ASNTRGGIQY
V: TRBV19; CDR3: ASKRTRMEGYT
V: TRBV29-1; CDR3: SVAAQGAIPTEAF
V: TRBV19; CDR3: ASNTDTFYHYGYT
V: TRBV3-1/TRBV3-2; CDR3: ASSQGRRTYEQY
V: TRBV5-1; CDR3: ASSLGTSGPNTGELF
V: TRBV12-3/TRBV12-4; CDR3: ASRKSGGSEQY
V: TRBV6-5; CDR3: ASSLRSWVNEKLF
V: TRBV9; CDR3: ASSVRGKGTDTQY
V: TRBV4-1; CDR3: ASSQEALPTSGRAALQY
V: TRBV19; CDR3: ASSIVGIPQPQH
V: TRBV29-1; CDR3: SVSGGAGTDTQY
V: TRBV18; CDR3: ASSPGIQFNTEAF
V: TRBV7-2; CDR3: ASSLTDRSYEQY
V: TRBV15; CDR3: ATSRIVDSSNQPQH
V: TRBV5-1; CDR3: ASSLVSGQYNEQF
V: TRBV19; CDR3: ASSIATGRGAF
V: TRBV5-1; CDR3: ASSPYVGYEQY
V: TRBV11-3; CDR3: ASSSRASGGDEQF
V: TRBV5-1; CDR3: ASSSRTGLRATEAF
V: TRBV12-5; CDR3: ASGLLTQQGHRNYGYT
V: TRBV3-1/TRBV3-2; CDR3: ASSRYGLAGGSSYEQY
V: TRBV2; CDR3: ASSVGRGREKLF
V: TRBV7-2; CDR3: ASSLGYNQPQH
V: TRBV28; CDR3: ASRPGRYTEAF
V: TRBV7-9; CDR3: ASSPSQGVNTEAF
V: TRBV28; CDR3: ASSSWRGRETEAF
V: TRBV18; CDR3: ASSKRESSYNEQF